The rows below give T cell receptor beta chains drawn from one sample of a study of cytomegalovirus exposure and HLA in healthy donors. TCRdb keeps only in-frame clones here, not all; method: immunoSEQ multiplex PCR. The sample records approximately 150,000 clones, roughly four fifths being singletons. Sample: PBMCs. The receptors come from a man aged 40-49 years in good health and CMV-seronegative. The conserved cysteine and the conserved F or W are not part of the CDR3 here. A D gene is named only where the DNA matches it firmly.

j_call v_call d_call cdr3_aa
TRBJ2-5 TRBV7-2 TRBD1 ASSLTGGGETQY
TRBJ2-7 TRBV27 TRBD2 ASRRKPSGRAGYEQY
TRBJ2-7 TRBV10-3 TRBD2 AISEWGLAGGRSEQY
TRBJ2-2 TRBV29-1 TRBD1 SVDSGTGQYTGELF
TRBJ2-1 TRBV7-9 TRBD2 SSSGGAKLDLYNEQF
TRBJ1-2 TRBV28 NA ASSYAPGDYGYT
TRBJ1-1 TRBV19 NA ASSPQGNTEAF
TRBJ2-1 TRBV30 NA AWGVRRGKRTWYNEQF
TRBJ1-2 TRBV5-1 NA ASSLEAGYGYT
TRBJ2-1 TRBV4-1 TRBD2 ASRDLAGSSYNEQF
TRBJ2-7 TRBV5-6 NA ASSFGHSLSYEQY
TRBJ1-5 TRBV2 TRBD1 ASRGTGDSNQPQH
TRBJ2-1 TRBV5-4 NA ASRKVLSSYNEQF
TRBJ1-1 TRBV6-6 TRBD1 ASSYGTENTEAF
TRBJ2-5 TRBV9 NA ASSVGQQETQY
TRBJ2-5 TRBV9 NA ASSVDGRTQETQY
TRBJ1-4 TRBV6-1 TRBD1 ASSDREGARYDEKLF
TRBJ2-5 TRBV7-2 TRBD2 ASSFLAGGPETQY
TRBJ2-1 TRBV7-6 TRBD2 ASSFPGLAGVGEQF
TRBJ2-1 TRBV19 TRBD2 ASSGGLAQHNEQF
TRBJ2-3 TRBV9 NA ASSVEGAATITDTQY
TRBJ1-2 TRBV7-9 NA ASSLLGEGGSYGYT
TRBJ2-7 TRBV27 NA ASSSGNSYEQY
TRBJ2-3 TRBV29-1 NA SVDLATSGSDTQY
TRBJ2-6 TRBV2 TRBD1 ASSAVPGQGSGANGLT
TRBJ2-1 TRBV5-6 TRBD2 ASSLGTSGIWEQF
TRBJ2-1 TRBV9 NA ASSVDARLPNEQF
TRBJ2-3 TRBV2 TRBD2 ASSRLAGITDTQY
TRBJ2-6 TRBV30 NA AWSFISGANGLT
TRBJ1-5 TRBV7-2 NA ASSLATNQPQH
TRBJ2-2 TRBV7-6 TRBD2 ASSRTSGGDSGELF